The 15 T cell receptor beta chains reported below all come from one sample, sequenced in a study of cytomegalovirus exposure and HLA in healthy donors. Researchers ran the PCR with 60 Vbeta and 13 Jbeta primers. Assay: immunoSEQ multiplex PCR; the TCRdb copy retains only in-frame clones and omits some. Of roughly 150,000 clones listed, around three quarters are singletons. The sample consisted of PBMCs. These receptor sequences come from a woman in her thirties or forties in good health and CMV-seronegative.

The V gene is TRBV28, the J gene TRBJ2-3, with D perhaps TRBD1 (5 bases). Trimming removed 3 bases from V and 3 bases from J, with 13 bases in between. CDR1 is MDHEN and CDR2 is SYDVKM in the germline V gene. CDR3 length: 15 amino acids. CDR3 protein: CASSFQGSGTDTQYF. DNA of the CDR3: TGTGCCAGCAGTTTCCAGGGTTCGGGTACAGATACGCAGTATTTT.

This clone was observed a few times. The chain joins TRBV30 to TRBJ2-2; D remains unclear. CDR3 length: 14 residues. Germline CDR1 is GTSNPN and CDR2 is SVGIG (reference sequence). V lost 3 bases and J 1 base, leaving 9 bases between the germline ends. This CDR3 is CAWSVPLNTGELFF. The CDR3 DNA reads TGTGCCTGGAGCGTCCCACTGAACACCGGGGAGCTGTTTTTT.

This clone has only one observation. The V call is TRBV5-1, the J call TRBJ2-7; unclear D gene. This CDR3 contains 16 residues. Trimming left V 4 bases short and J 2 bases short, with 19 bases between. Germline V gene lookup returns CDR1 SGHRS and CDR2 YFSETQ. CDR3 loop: CASSPRWSQAPYEQYF. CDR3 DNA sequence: TGCGCCAGCAGCCCGCGCTGGTCCCAGGCCCCCTACGAGCAGTACTTC.

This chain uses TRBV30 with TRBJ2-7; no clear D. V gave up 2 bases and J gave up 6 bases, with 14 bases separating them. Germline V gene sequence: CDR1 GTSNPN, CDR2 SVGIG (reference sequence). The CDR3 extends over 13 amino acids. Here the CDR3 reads CAWSPVSLGEQYF. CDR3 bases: TGTGCCTGGAGTCCCGTTAGCTTGGGCGAGCAGTACTTC.

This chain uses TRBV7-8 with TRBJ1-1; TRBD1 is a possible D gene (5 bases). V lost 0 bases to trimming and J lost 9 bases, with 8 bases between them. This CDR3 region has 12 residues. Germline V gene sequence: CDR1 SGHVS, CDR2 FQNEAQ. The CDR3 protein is CASSLARQQAFF. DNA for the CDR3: TGTGCCAGCAGCTTAGCCCGACAGCAAGCTTTCTTT.

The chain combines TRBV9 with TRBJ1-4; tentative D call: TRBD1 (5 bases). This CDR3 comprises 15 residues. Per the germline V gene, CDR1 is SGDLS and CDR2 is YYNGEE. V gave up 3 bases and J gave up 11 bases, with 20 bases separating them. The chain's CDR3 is CASSARRDGQQKLFF. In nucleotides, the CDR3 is TGTGCCAGCAGCGCGCGGCGGGACGGTCAACAGAAACTGTTTTTT. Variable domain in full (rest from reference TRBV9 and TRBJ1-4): DSGVTQTPKHLITATGQRVTLRCSPRSGDLSVYWYQQSLDQGLQFLIQYYNGEERAKGNILERFSAQQFPDLHSELNLSSLELGDSALYFCASSARRDGQQKLFFGSGTQLSVL.

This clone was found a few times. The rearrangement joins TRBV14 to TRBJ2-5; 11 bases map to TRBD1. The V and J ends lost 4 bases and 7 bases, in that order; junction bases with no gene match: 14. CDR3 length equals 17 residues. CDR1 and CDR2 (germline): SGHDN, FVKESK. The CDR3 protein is CASSRPHGQGALGTQYF. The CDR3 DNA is TGTGCCAGCAGCCGCCCACATGGACAGGGGGCGCTGGGGACCCAGTACTTC.

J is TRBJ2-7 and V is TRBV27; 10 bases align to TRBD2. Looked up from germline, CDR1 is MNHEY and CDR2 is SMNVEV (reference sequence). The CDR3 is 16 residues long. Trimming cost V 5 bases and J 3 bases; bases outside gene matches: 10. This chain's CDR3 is CASSRGPGTSDYEQYF. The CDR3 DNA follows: TGTGCCAGCAGTAGGGGGCCCGGGACTAGCGACTACGAGCAGTACTTC.

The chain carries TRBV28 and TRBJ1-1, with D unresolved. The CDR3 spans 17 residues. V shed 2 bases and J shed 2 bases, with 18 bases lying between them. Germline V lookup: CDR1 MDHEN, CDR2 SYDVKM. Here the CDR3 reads CASSLAGLTFINTEAFF. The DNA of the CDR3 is TGTGCCAGCAGTTTAGCAGGACTCACCTTTATTAACACTGAAGCTTTCTTT.

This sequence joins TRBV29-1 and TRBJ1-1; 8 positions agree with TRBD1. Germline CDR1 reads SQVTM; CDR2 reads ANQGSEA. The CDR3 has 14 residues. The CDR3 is CSCGQGIRNTEAFF. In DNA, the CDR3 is TGCAGTTGTGGACAGGGCATCAGGAACACTGAAGCTTTCTTT.

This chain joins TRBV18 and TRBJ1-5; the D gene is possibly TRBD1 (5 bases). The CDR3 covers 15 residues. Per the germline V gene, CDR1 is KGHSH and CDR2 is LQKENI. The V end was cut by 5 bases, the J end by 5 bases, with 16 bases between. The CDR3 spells CASSGLSGNDQPQHF. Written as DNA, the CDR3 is TGTGCCAGCTCAGGTTTGTCAGGGAACGATCAGCCCCAGCATTTT. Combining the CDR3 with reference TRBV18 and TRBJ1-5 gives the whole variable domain NAGVMQNPRHLVRRRGQEARLRCSPMKGHSHVYWYRQLPEEGLKFMVYLQKENIIDESGMPKERFSAEFPKEGPSILRIQQVVRGDSAAYFCASSGLSGNDQPQHFGDGTRLSIL.

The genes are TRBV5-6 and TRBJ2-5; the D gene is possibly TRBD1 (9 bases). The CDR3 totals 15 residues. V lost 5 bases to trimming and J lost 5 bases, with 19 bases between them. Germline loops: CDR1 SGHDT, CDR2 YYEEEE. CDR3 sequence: CASRLGQGGRETQYF. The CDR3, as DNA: TGTGCCAGCAGGCTGGGACAGGGCGGGAGGGAGACCCAGTACTTC.

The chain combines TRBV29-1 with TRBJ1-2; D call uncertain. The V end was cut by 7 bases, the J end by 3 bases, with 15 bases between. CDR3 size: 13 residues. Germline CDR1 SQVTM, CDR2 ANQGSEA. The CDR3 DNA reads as TGCAGCGGCCGGGGAGAGGGAGACTATGGCTACACCTTC. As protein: CSGRGEGDYGYTF.

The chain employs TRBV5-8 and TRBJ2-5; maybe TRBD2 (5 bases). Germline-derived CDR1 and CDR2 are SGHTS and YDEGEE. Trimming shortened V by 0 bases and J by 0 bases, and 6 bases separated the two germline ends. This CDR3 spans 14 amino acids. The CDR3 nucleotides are TGTGCCAGCAGCTTGGCGAGGGACCAAGAGACCCAGTACTTC. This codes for CASSLARDQETQYF.

In DNA form, the CDR3 reads TGTGCCTGGAGTCCTCCTCGGTGGGAGGGCTTTTCCGATGAGCAGTTCTTC. This sequence encodes CAWSPPRWEGFSDEQFF. The rearrangement uses TRBV30 and TRBJ2-1; 7 nucleotides align to TRBD2. The J segment lost 8 bases and the V segment lost 2 bases, leaving 18 bases of the junction unmatched. The germline V gene encodes CDR1 GTSNPN and CDR2 SVGIG (reference sequence). The CDR3 is 17 residues long. The full variable domain, completed using reference TRBV30 and TRBJ2-1, is SQTIHQWPATLVQPVGSPLSLECTVEGTSNPNLYWYRQAAGRGLQLLFYSVGIGQISSEVPQNLSASRPQDRQFILSSKKLLLSDSGFYLCAWSPPRWEGFSDEQFFGPGTRLTVL.